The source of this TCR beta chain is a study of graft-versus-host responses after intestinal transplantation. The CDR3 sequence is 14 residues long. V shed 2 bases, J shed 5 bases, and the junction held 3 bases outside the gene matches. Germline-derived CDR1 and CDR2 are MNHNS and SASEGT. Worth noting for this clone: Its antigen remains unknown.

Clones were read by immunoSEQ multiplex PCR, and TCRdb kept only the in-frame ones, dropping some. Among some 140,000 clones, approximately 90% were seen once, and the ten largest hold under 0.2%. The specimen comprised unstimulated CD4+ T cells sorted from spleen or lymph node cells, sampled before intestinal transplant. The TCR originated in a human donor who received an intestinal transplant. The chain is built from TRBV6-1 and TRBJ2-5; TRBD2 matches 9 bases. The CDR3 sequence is CASSELLAGETQYF. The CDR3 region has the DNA TGTGCCAGCAGTGAATTGCTAGCGGGGGAGACCCAGTACTTC.